This T cell receptor (beta chain) originates from a study of T cell repertoires in cytomegalovirus infection. Whole-study context: Shared public TCR beta signatures pointed to both CMV infection and a matching HLA type. Findings and caveats of the study: Dominant in the ex vivo response were TCR beta clonotypes restricted by HLA-C and specific for CMV. Summed frequency of public TCR beta families distinguished CMV carriers with the relevant HLA.

MiXCR, applied by TCRdb to the reads, yields one record per CDR3 protein. The sample shows hundreds of thousands of distinct CDR3 sequences, roughly a quarter of them seen only once. This clonotype showed up many times. Antigen: not known. The origin of this receptor is a human donor in good health (CMV status not recorded). Some clones in this sample may be carry-over from other donors' samples. Material for sequencing was CD8+ T cells from PBMCs.

The CDR3 DNA is TGTGCCAGCAGTTTATCCCACCGGGGGGGCCGGGATGAGCAGTTCTTC. Its protein product is CASSLSHRGGRDEQFF. The genes are TRBV12-3 or TRBV12-4 and TRBJ2-1, with 8 bases that match TRBD2. This CDR3 contains 16 residues. With V trimmed by 2 bases and J by 8 bases, 11 bases remained unmatched.